The entry that follows covers one T cell receptor beta chain sequence. Its target antigen remains unknown. No clone much larger than this one lies a single base away; base qualities are absent. Moderately to severely active disease, a Clinical Activity Score of at least 3, a NOSPECS grade of at least 4, and a duration under 3 months were present in ophthalmopathy patients. Any patient with an uncontrolled infection, another autoimmune disease, pregnancy or lactation was excluded. Diagnoses were established on the basis of clinical symptoms, serum thyroxine and TRAb, thyroid ultrasound, and orbital computed tomography. PBMCs were separated from under 12 ml of fresh peripheral blood using Ficoll-Paque density gradient centrifugation. Total RNA was extracted with Trizol reagent, and quality was checked on an Agilent 2100 Bioanalyzer. Amplification of TCR beta CDR3 regions was carried out from RNA transcripts. For the first round of RT-PCR on the TCR CDR3, the HTBI primer set was used together with the Qiagen OneStep RT-PCR kit. A second multiplex PCR round built the libraries, followed by size selection and purification. The libraries were sequenced on an Illumina HiSeq2000 using paired-end 100 bp reads. The authors' pipeline ran thus. SOAPnuke was used to process the raw data, with reads discarded if the reads contained adapters or uncalled bases, had a mean Phred below 15, or lacked an exact constant-primer or identifier match. COPE v1.2.5 was used to merge the high-quality paired reads, and each unique nucleotide sequence was defined as a clonotype. MiTCR v1.1 was used to align clonotypes to the IMGT TRBV, TRBD and TRBJ reference segments. The analysis was restricted to V-J combinations with a frequency above 0.0001, which together covered 99% to 99.2% of the repertoires. A TCS score was defined as the ratio between F50 (clonal expansion) and ExV (chaos), using BLOSUM62-based TCRdist between CDR3 peptides within each V-J. Welch's t-statistics and random forest reduced roughly 500 V-J features to 13, which were used in a naive Bayes classifier (R e1071). TCRdb handled the public reads itself, with Q25 trimming in fastp and clone calling in MiXCR, and kept productive beta chains. CDR3 protein duplicates are merged, each entry listing the most common genes and DNA. TCRdb's processing, not the authors', yielded these V and J calls. In all, the sample holds hundreds of thousands of distinct CDR3 sequences, and 20% of those were seen once. The top ten constitute less than 55% of the sample.

These data are taken from a study of T cells in Graves' hyperthyroidism and ophthalmopathy (dated by TCRdb to about 2019). Describing the broader study: Peripheral blood samples were taken at the time of initial diagnosis, prior to any treatment. Whether ophthalmopathy could be predicted prospectively was tested in an independent validation cohort made up of under 20 hyperthyroidism patients plus 17 patients who later progressed to ophthalmopathy. The paper describes TCR Vbeta CDR3 sequencing of 140 or so peripheral blood samples, made up of approximately 40 ophthalmopathy patients, some 80 hyperthyroidism patients and approximately 17 progressor patients. In addition, the study compared T-cell repertoires in thyroid tissue and in blood from roughly six Graves' hyperthyroidism patients. The roughly 100 discovery patients were randomly divided into training and test sets at a 7:3 ratio. Following sampling, methimazole starting at 30 mg daily was given to hyperthyroidism patients, and high-dose intravenous methylprednisolone was given to ophthalmopathy patients. To identify distinguishing TCR V-J signatures, a discovery cohort of around 100 patients was used, comprising some 45 with Graves' ophthalmopathy and around 60 with stable Graves' hyperthyroidism.

General study outcomes and caveats: In cross-validation, a model built on a 13 V-J signature told ophthalmopathy apart from stable hyperthyroidism with approximately 91% sensitivity and roughly 81% specificity, and in testing the same model reached 80%/75%. In validation, the model predicted progression to ophthalmopathy with around 71% sensitivity and less than 80% specificity, a median of 6.5 months before onset. Most expanded thyroid clonotypes (frequency above 0.001) were also detected in blood, suggesting blood repertoires may reflect thyroid immune responses. No statistical method was used to fix the sample size in advance, and group allocation was not hidden from the investigators.

Material: blood. The TCR was taken from a middle-aged man with Graves' ophthalmopathy.

The DNA sequence reads TGTGCCAGCAGCCTAAAGACACTTAGCTCCTACAATGAGCAGTTCTTC. Its product reads: CASSLKTLSSYNEQFF. Recombination connected TRBV7-9 to TRBJ2-1, with the D gene uncertain. Measured from the cysteine to the phenylalanine, the CDR3 is 16 residues long. Of the read, only the CDR3 DNA is kept; its 48 bases are in frame from base 1. CDR1 and CDR2 are read off the germline V gene (reference sequence) as SEHNR and FQNEAQ. The junction shows trimming of 5 bases on V and 0 bases on J, plus 14 bases between the germline ends.